What follows are 7 T cell receptor beta chains derived from one specimen sequenced in a study of identifying expanded T cells in peripheral blood. The method was immunoSEQ multiplex PCR; TCRdb's version includes in-frame clones alone and lacks a portion of them. The table has roughly 75,000 clones, approximately 87% seen once; the top ten hold around 3%. The material sequenced was blood. The source of these receptors is a person aged 18 to 70 in good health.

This rearrangement joins TRBV18 to TRBJ2-3; weak D call: TRBD1 (5 bases). This CDR3 comprises 14 residues. The germline V gene encodes CDR1 KGHSH and CDR2 LQKENI. With 5 bases removed from V and 4 bases from J, the gap between germline ends came to 13 bases. The CDR3 region has the DNA TGTGCCAGCTCAATAGGGGCGCGTTCAGATACGCAGTATTTT. This encodes CASSIGARSDTQYF. The full variable domain, in which reference TRBV18 and TRBJ2-3 provide the parts outside the CDR3, is NAGVMQNPRHLVRRRGQEARLRCSPMKGHSHVYWYRQLPEEGLKFMVYLQKENIIDESGMPKERFSAEFPKEGPSILRIQQVVRGDSAAYFCASSIGARSDTQYFGPGTRLTVL.

The rearrangement links TRBV10-3 to TRBJ1-4, with D possibly being TRBD1 (6 bases). Deletions cut 10 bases from V and 4 bases from J, with 10 bases between. Looked up from germline, CDR1 is ENHRY and CDR2 is SYGVKD. The CDR3 runs to 12 residues. The CDR3 region is CATQGNNEKLFF. As DNA, the CDR3 is TGTGCCACTCAGGGGAATAATGAAAAACTGTTTTTT.

The chain is built from TRBV5-1 and TRBJ1-2; TRBD1 agrees at 10 bases. The V segment lost 7 bases and the J segment 11 bases; nucleotides outside the gene matches: 17. Germline V gene sequence: CDR1 SGHRS, CDR2 YFSETQ. The CDR3 runs 15 residues. CDR3 sequence: CASARKKEAGQGYTF. For the CDR3, the DNA is TGCGCCAGCGCCCGTAAAAAAGAGGCGGGACAGGGGTACACCTTC.

This clone was recorded only once. The genes are TRBV7-2 and TRBJ2-2; no reliable D call. The CDR3 contains 16 residues. The germline gives CDR1 SGHTA, CDR2 FQGNSA. Trimming cost V 4 bases and J 2 bases, with 14 bases left between them. The CDR3 DNA is TGTGCCAGCAGCTCTGTGGGCAGGCGAAACACCGGGGAGCTGTTTTTT. The encoded protein is CASSSVGRRNTGELFF.

V gene TRBV5-1 combines with J gene TRBJ2-7; D is unresolved. The CDR3 spans 14 residues. Trimming left V 4 bases short and J 7 bases short, with 18 bases between. The germline V gene encodes CDR1 SGHRS and CDR2 YFSETQ. The DNA of the CDR3 is TGCGCCAGCAGCCTTGCTTTCCTAAACGGTGAGCAGTACTTC. Protein sequence: CASSLAFLNGEQYF.

This clone was counted once. CDR3 sequence reads: CASSYQRDTQYF. The CDR3 bases are TGTGCCAGCAGCTATCAGAGGGATACGCAGTATTTT. The chain couples TRBV2 to TRBJ2-3, with no clear D. V was shortened by 6 bases and J by 6 bases, with 10 bases between the two germline ends. The CDR3 covers 12 residues. Germline V gene lookup returns CDR1 SNHLY and CDR2 FYNNEI.

The chain joins TRBV18 to TRBJ1-5, with 9 bases fitting TRBD1. The V gene's germline CDR1 is KGHSH and CDR2 LQKENI. V shed 4 bases, J shed 15 bases, and the junction held 7 bases outside the gene matches. The CDR3 is 12 amino acids. This CDR3 is CASSLGQGPLHF. Here the CDR3 DNA reads TGTGCCAGCTCACTTGGACAGGGGCCGCTGCATTTT.